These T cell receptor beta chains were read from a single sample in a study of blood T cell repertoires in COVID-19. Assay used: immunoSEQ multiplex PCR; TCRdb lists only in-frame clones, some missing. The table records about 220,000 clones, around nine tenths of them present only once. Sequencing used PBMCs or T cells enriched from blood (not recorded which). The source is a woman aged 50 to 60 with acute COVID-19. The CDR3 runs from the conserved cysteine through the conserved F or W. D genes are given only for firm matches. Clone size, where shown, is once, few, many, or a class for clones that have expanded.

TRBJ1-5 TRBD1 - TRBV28 TGTGCCAGCAGTTTACCAGGGGGCGGGCAGCCCCAGCATTTT CASSLPGGGQPQHF
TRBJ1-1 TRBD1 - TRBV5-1 TGCGCCAGCAGCAGACAGGGGGAGGACACTGAAGCTTTCTTT CASSRQGEDTEAFF
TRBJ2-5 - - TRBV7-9 TGTGCCAGCAGCCCCCCCCGCGGTCAAGAGACCCAGTACTTC CASSPPRGQETQYF
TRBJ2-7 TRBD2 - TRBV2 TGTGCCAGCAGTGGTTTAGCGGGACTCTACGAGCAGTACTTC CASSGLAGLYEQYF
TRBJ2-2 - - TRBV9 TGTGCCAGCAGCGACATCGGACAGCTCACCGGGGAGCTGTTTTTT CASSDIGQLTGELFF
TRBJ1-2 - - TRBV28 TGTGCCAGCGCAGCTAGGCGGGAGGGAAGTGCCTATGGCTACACCTTC CASAARREGSAYGYTF
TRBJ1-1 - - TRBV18 TGTGCCAGCTCATCGGTTGCGAACACTGAAGCTTTCTTT CASSSVANTEAFF
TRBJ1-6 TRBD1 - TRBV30 TGTGCCTGGATGGGACAGGGGAAGAGCTCCTATAATTCACCCCTCCACTTT CAWMGQGKSSYNSPLHF
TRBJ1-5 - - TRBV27 TGTGCCAGCAGTTCCGCCGGAGGGGGCAATCAGCCCCAGCATTTT CASSSAGGGNQPQHF
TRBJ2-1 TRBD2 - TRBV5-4 TGTGCCAGCAGCTCCTCTAGCGGGGCCCGTCTACCAAGGGATGAGCAGTTCTTC CASSSSSGARLPRDEQFF
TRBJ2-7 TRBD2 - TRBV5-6 TGTGCCAGCAGCTCGCCGGCTAGCGGGGTCAAATTCTACGAGCAGTACTTC CASSSPASGVKFYEQYF
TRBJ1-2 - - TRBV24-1 TGTGCCACCAGTGTCGCAGGGGCTGGCTACACCTTC CATSVAGAGYTF
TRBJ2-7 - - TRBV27 TGTGCCAGCAGTTGGTCCAGGGGCGAAACGACCTACGAGCAGTACTTC CASSWSRGETTYEQYF
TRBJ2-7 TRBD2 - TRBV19 TGTGCCAGTAGTATCGGCCTAGCGGGCGACTACGAGCAGTACTTC CASSIGLAGDYEQYF
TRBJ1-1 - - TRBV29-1 TGCAGCTCGGGGTCGTTGAACACTGAAGCTTTCTTT CSSGSLNTEAFF
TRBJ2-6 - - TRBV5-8 TGTGCCAGCAGCCCGGGGTTCTCTGGGGCCAACGTCCTGACTTTC CASSPGFSGANVLTF
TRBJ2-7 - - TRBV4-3 TGCGCCAGCAGCCAAGATTCGGGGGAAGGGTTCTACGAGCAGTACTTC CASSQDSGEGFYEQYF
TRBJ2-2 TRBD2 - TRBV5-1 TGCGCCAGCAGCTTGCTTAGCGGGATCAATACCGGGGAGCTGTTTTTT CASSLLSGINTGELFF
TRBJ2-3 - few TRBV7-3 TGTGCCAGCAGCCCGGGACTGAGAACAGATACGCAGTATTTT CASSPGLRTDTQYF
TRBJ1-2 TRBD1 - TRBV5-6 TGTGCCAGCAGCCCGACAGGGGGCGGTGGCTACACCTTC CASSPTGGGGYTF
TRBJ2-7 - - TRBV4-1 TGCGCCAGCAGCCAAGATCTGAGCTACGAGCAGTACTTC CASSQDLSYEQYF
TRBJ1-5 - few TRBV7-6 TGTGCCAGCAGCTTAGGGGCCGATCGTTATCAGCCCCAGCATTTT CASSLGADRYQPQHF
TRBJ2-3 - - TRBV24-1 TGTGCCACCAGTGATTTGGAGTTCGCTAGCACAGATACGCAGTATTTT CATSDLEFASTDTQYF
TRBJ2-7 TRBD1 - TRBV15 TGTGCCACCAGCAGAGGTCCCCCCGGGACAGGCAACTCCTACGAGCAGTACTTC CATSRGPPGTGNSYEQYF
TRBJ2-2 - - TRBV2 TGTGCCAGCAGCCTACGGGGGACCCACCGTGGGGAGCTGTTTTTT CASSLRGTHRGELFF
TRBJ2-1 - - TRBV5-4 TGTGCCAGCAGCTTGGGTGGGAGAACTTACAATGAGCAGTTCTTC CASSLGGRTYNEQFF
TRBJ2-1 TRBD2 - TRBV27 TGTGCCAGCAGTTCCCTGACTAGCGGGAGTTCCAGCTCCTACAATGAGCAGTTCTTC CASSSLTSGSSSSYNEQFF
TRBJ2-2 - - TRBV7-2 TGTGCCAGCAGCTTTGCTCAGGGGGGCGCCGGGGAGCTGTTTTTT CASSFAQGGAGELFF
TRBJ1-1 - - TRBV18 TGTGCCAGCTCACCACGGGTAACCCGGGGTATGAACACTGAAGCTTTCTTT CASSPRVTRGMNTEAFF
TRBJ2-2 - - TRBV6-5 TGTGCCAGCAGTTACTGGGAGGTCGGGGCCGGGGAGCTGTTTTTT CASSYWEVGAGELFF
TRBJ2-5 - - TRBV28 TGTGCCAGCAGTTTAACAGGGGAGACCCAGTACTTC CASSLTGETQYF